Below, 16 T cell receptor beta chains from the same sample are listed, as sequenced in a study of CD4 and CD8 cells across lung adenocarcinoma regions. TCRdb itself ran the PCR reads through MiXCR, one entry per CDR3 protein. This sample carries 15,000 to 20,000 distinct CDR3 sequences, 50% of them seen once, and the ten largest clones take less than 40%. The sample was CD8+ T cells from the margin of a lung tumor. The receptors stem from a male donor with lung adenocarcinoma. The CD4 and CD8 labels of this study may be unreliable.

The chain couples TRBV28 to TRBJ2-3; D perhaps matches TRBD2 (6 bases). In germline, CDR1 is MDHEN, CDR2 SYDVKM. V lost 6 bases, J lost 7 bases, and 17 bases lay in between. The length of the CDR3 is 14 residues. CDR3 residues: CASRGPGLKNTQYF. Here the CDR3 DNA reads TGTGCCAGCAGGGGGCCGGGACTCAAAAATACGCAGTATTTT. The full variable domain, rest sourced from reference TRBV28 and TRBJ2-3, is DVKVTQSSRYLVKRTGEKVFLECVQDMDHENMFWYRQDPGLGLRLIYFSYDVKMKEKGDIPEGYSVSREKKERFSLILESASTNQTSMYLCASRGPGLKNTQYFGPGTRLTVL.

The CDR3, as DNA: TGTGCCAGCAGTATCCTACAGGGGGCCAAAAACATTCAGTACTTC. Protein product: CASSILQGAKNIQYF. The chain links TRBV27 to TRBJ2-4; 7 bases are a match to TRBD1. Trimming took 5 bases from V and 1 from J; bases not matched to a gene: 5. The CDR3 is 15 residues long. Germline V gene data show CDR1 as MNHEY and CDR2 as SMNVEV (reference sequence).

By sample fraction, this clonotype is medium-sized. The chain links TRBV27 to TRBJ1-2; D not certain. Germline values: CDR1 MNHEY, CDR2 SMNVEV (reference sequence). This CDR3 is 12 amino acids long. The V and J ends lost 6 bases and 4 bases respectively, with 9 bases between them. CDR3 sequence: CASSKVGYGYTF. The DNA for the CDR3 is TGTGCCAGCAGCAAGGTTGGCTATGGCTACACCTTC.

This clonotype was seen many times. The chain joins TRBV6-1 to TRBJ2-2; 8 bases map to TRBD2. In germline, CDR1 is MNHNS, CDR2 SASEGT. V lost 6 bases, J lost 6 bases, and 9 bases stayed unmatched. The CDR3 consists of 15 residues. CDR3 bases: TGTGCCAGCAGGGCAACAAGCGGGAGTGCCGGGGAGCTGTTTTTT. It codes for CASRATSGSAGELFF.

CDR3 sequence (DNA): TGTGCCACCGCGAGGGGGACTAGCGGGAGCGGGACCGGGGAGCTGTTTTTT. Translated: CATARGTSGSGTGELFF. J is TRBJ2-2 and V is TRBV9; TRBD2 aligns across 14 bases. CDR3 length equals 17 residues. V lost 9 bases, J lost 5 bases, and 12 bases stayed unmatched. CDR1 is SGDLS, CDR2 YYNGEE, per germline.

V and J are TRBV7-2 and TRBJ2-1; 10 bases match TRBD2. The end of the DNA fits TRBJ2-5 better, so the J call may be wrong. The CDR3 is 15 residues long. In germline, CDR1 is SGHTA, CDR2 FQGNSA. In nucleotides, the CDR3 is TGTGCCAGCAGCTTATATGCTAGCGGGAGTCTCGCCCAGTACTTC. Encoded protein: CASSLYASGSLAQYF.

In this sample, this clonotype turned up many times. The CDR3 DNA reads as TGTGCCAGCAGTGAAGCTGGGGGGGCGCACACCGGGGAGCTGTTTTTT. Protein: CASSEAGGAHTGELFF. V gene TRBV6-1 combines with J gene TRBJ2-2; possibly TRBD2 for D (7 bases). The CDR3 is made up of 16 amino acids. Germline loops: CDR1 MNHNS, CDR2 SASEGT. The V end lost 0 bases, the J end lost 3 bases, and 11 bases lay between the germline ends.

The chain joins TRBV9 to TRBJ2-7; D gene ambiguous. This CDR3 contains 15 residues. With 0 bases removed from V and 0 bases from J, the gap between germline ends came to 10 bases. The germline gives CDR1 SGDLS, CDR2 YYNGEE. CDR3 nucleotide sequence: TGTGCCAGCAGCGTAGGAGCGCAGAGCTCCTACGAGCAGTACTTC. Translating it yields CASSVGAQSSYEQYF.

J is TRBJ2-1 and V is TRBV20-1, with TRBD2 identical over 16 bases. V shed 6 bases and J 8 bases; nucleotides not matched to a gene: 19. This CDR3 is 19 amino acids long. Germline CDR1 is DFQATT and CDR2 is SNEGSKA (reference sequence). The CDR3 sequence: CSAGGGLAGGGGSLDEQFF. The CDR3 nucleotides are TGCAGTGCGGGGGGGGGACTAGCGGGAGGGGGGGGGTCCCTCGATGAGCAGTTCTTC.

This clonotype was seen repeatedly, ten times or more. The chain uses TRBV6-1 and TRBJ1-2; D remains ambiguous. V gave up 5 bases and J gave up 0 bases, with 13 bases separating them. The CDR3 covers 15 residues. The germline V gene has CDR1 MNHNS and CDR2 SASEGT. The CDR3 region is CASSPRRTTNYGYTF. CDR3 nucleotides: TGTGCCAGCAGTCCTAGACGGACGACTAACTATGGCTACACCTTC.

As concerns this clonotype: At one boundary the junction diverges from the germline segment, which might be a read error. The chain has TRBV6-1 and TRBJ2-4; D not resolved. The germline CDR1 and CDR2 sequences are MNHNS and SASEGT. CDR3 length equals 13 residues. The CDR3 spells CASGLGSADIQYF. Written as DNA, the CDR3 is TGTGCCAGCGGGCTGGGATCGGCAGACATTCAGTATTTC.

The V call is TRBV12-3 or TRBV12-4, the J call TRBJ2-3; 7 nucleotides line up with TRBD2. The CDR3 totals 14 residues. CDR3 sequence reads: CAGRGGRVTDTQYF. For the CDR3, the DNA is TGTGCGGGGCGCGGGGGTCGTGTCACAGATACGCAGTATTTT.

The chain carries TRBV20-1 and TRBJ2-7; D may match TRBD1 or TRBD2 (6 bases each). V gave up 5 bases and J gave up 0 bases, with 14 bases separating them. Germline assignment: CDR1 DFQATT and CDR2 SNEGSKA (reference sequence). The CDR3 consists of 14 residues. The DNA for the CDR3 is TGCAGTGCTGAGAGGGGGGACCCCTCCTACGAGCAGTACTTC. This codes for CSAERGDPSYEQYF.

Note on this clonotype: This may come from a read error, since a much larger clone is one base off. Since no conserved phenylalanine or tryptophan closes the CDR3, a read error is the likely cause. The CDR3 spells CASSHTSEQFL. CDR3 in DNA: TGCGCCAGCAGCCACACCAGCGAGCAGTTCTTG. The chain is built from TRBV10-2 and TRBJ2-1, with D unclear. V was trimmed by 6 bases and J by 10 bases, leaving 10 bases between them. This CDR3 has 11 amino acids. CDR1 and CDR2 from the germline V gene are WSHSY and SAAADI.

Regarding this clonotype: The junction differs from germline at one of its ends, possibly a read error. V is TRBV10-2 and J is TRBJ2-4, with D tentatively TRBD2 (6 bases). Per the germline V gene, CDR1 is WSHSY and CDR2 is SAAADI. There are 13 residues in the CDR3. CDR3 in DNA: TGCGCCACGGGGGAGCAAGCCAAAGACATTCAGTACTTC. Translated, it gives CATGEQAKDIQYF.

This clonotype is medium-sized by share. The chain combines TRBV11-2 with TRBJ2-1; D remains unclear. Trimming pared 5 bases from V and 3 bases from J, leaving 2 bases between. Germline CDR1 and CDR2: SGHAT and FQNNGV. The CDR3 has 11 residues. CDR3 amino acids: CASSHYNEQFF. In nucleotides, the CDR3 is TGTGCCAGCAGCCACTACAATGAGCAGTTCTTC. The whole variable domain, remainder taken from reference TRBV11-2 and TRBJ2-1, is EAGVAQSPRYKIIEKRQSVAFWCNPISGHATLYWYQQILGQGPKLLIQFQNNGVVDDSQLPKDRFSAERLKGVDSTLKIQPAKLEDSAVYLCASSHYNEQFFGPGTRLTVL.